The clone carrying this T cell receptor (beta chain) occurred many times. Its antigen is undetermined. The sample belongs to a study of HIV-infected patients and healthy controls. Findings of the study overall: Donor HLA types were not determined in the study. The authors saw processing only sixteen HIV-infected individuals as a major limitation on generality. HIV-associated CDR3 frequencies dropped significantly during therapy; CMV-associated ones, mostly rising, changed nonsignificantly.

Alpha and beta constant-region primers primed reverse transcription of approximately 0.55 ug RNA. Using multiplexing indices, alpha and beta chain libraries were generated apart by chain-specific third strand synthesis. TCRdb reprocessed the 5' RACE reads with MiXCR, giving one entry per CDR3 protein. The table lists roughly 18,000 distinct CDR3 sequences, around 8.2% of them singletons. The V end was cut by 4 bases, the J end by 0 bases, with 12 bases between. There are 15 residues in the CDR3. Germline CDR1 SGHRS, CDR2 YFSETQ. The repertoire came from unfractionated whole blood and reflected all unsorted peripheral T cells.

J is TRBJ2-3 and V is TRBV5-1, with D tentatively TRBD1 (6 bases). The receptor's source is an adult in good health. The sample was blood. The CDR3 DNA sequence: TGCGCCAGCAGCCCTGGACAGACTAGCACAGATACGCAGTATTTT. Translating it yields CASSPGQTSTDTQYF.